Listed here are 23 T cell receptor beta chains from one sample, sequenced in a study of cytomegalovirus exposure and HLA in healthy donors. In the PCR, 60 Vbeta and 13 Jbeta primers were used. Clones were sequenced by immunoSEQ multiplex PCR, and TCRdb holds only the in-frame ones, with some missing. This table holds under 200,000 clones, over 75% found once. Material for sequencing was PBMCs. These receptors were collected from a human donor in good health.

V is TRBV25-1 and J is TRBJ2-5; possible D gene TRBD2, 7 bases. There are 16 residues in the CDR3. V was cut by 3 bases and J by 4 bases, with 18 bases left in between. Germline loops: CDR1 MGHDK, CDR2 SYGVNS. Here the CDR3 DNA reads TGTGCCAGCAGTGAGAACCGGGGGGCCCGGTTAGAGACCCAGTACTTC. Its translation is CASSENRGARLETQYF.

The chain recombines TRBV4-3 with TRBJ2-3, with 10 bases aligning to TRBD2. The ends lost 3 bases at V and 7 bases at J; junction bases unmatched: 7. This CDR3 has 15 residues. CDR1 LGHNA and CDR2 YSLEER come from the germline V gene. The CDR3 loop is CASSQQRGGRYTQYF. The CDR3 DNA reads TGCGCCAGCAGCCAGCAGCGGGGGGGCCGCTATACGCAGTATTTT.

This clone has just a few counts. V usage is TRBV5-6 and J usage is TRBJ1-4; 7 bases are a match to TRBD1. The CDR3 runs 14 residues. In germline, CDR1 is SGHDT, CDR2 YYEEEE. The ends lost 2 bases at V and 8 bases at J; junction bases unmatched: 6. The CDR3 region has the DNA TGTGCCAGCAGCTTAGACAGGGTTGAGGAAAAACTGTTTTTT. Amino acids: CASSLDRVEEKLFF.

V usage is TRBV4-1 and J usage is TRBJ1-6; 8 positions match TRBD1. The J segment lost 6 bases and the V segment lost 4 bases, leaving 5 bases of the junction unmatched. The CDR3 sequence is 15 residues long. Germline CDR1 is MGHRA and CDR2 is YSYEKL. The CDR3 DNA sequence: TGCGCCAGCAGCCTGCTAGACAGGGGTAATTCACCCCTCCACTTT. Protein sequence: CASSLLDRGNSPLHF.

The chain employs TRBV7-9 and TRBJ2-1; D not resolved. The germline V gene encodes CDR1 SEHNR and CDR2 FQNEAQ (reference sequence). Trimming left V 1 base short and J 11 bases short, with 6 bases between. CDR3 length: 11 amino acids. The CDR3 nucleotides are TGTGCCAGCAGCTTAGGGCTTCAGCAGTTCTTC. Protein product: CASSLGLQQFF.

This clone was detected a few times. The chain combines TRBV2 with TRBJ2-2; no firm D call. CDR1 and CDR2 from the germline V gene are SNHLY and FYNNEI. Between the trimmed V and J ends, which lost 7 bases and 6 bases, there was a span of 9 bases. CDR3 length equals 12 residues. This CDR3 is CASINTPGELFF. The CDR3 coding sequence is TGTGCCAGCATCAACACCCCCGGGGAGCTGTTTTTT.

The CDR3 sequence is CASSPNDRALALHF. CDR3 DNA: TGTGCCAGCTCACCAAACGACAGGGCTTTAGCCCTCCACTTT. The chain uses TRBV18 and TRBJ1-6; TRBD1 aligns across 7 bases. The CDR3 is 14 residues long. The V gene's germline CDR1 is KGHSH and CDR2 LQKENI. Trimming took 2 bases from V and 14 from J; bases not matched to a gene: 9.

The chain combines TRBV9 with TRBJ2-3; 8 bases agree with TRBD2. This CDR3 is 14 amino acids long. Germline lookup yields CDR1 SGDLS and CDR2 YYNGEE. V dropped 6 bases and J dropped 0; count of bases not matched to a gene: 3. Here the CDR3 DNA reads TGTGCCAGCAACCGCGGGGGGAGCACAGATACGCAGTATTTT. Protein product: CASNRGGSTDTQYF.

The chain carries TRBV7-2 and TRBJ2-7, with D possibly being TRBD1 (7 bases). The CDR3 totals 16 residues. With 3 bases removed from V and 0 bases from J, the gap between germline ends came to 15 bases. CDR1 and CDR2 (germline): SGHTA, FQGNSA. CDR3 residues: CASSLDAGQSSYEQYF. In DNA form, the CDR3 reads TGTGCCAGCAGCTTGGATGCGGGACAGAGCTCCTACGAGCAGTACTTC. The whole variable domain, remainder taken from reference TRBV7-2 and TRBJ2-7, is GAGVSQSPSNKVTEKGKDVELRCDPISGHTALYWYRQSLGQGLEFLIYFQGNSAPDKSGLPSDRFSAERTGGSVSTLTIQRTQQEDSAVYLCASSLDAGQSSYEQYFGPGTRLTVT.

V gene TRBV4-1 combines with J gene TRBJ2-1, with D possibly being TRBD2 (6 bases). Germline V gene data show CDR1 as MGHRA and CDR2 as YSYEKL. This CDR3 spans 13 amino acids. The ends were cut back, 3 bases at V and 9 bases at J, with 12 bases in the middle. CDR3 DNA sequence: TGCGCCAGCAGCCAGCGTATCGGGGGTGAGCAGTTCTTC. Its protein product is CASSQRIGGEQFF.

In DNA, the CDR3 is TGTGCCAGCAGTTCCCGGACAGGGTTGGGCGAGCAGTACTTC. It codes for CASSSRTGLGEQYF. V is TRBV27 and J is TRBJ2-7; the match to TRBD1 covers 8 bases. V trimming: 4 bases; J trimming: 6 bases; junction bases outside the gene matches: 8. The CDR3 contains 14 residues. Germline CDR1 MNHEY, CDR2 SMNVEV (reference sequence).

CDR3 in amino acids: CASRMGRNTGELFF. The CDR3 nucleotides read TGTGCCAGTAGAATGGGCAGAAACACCGGGGAGCTGTTTTTT. The V and J genes are TRBV19 and TRBJ2-2; no clear D. The CDR3 loop spans 14 amino acids. Trimming took off 6 bases at V and 2 bases at J, with 10 bases between the two ends. Germline lookup yields CDR1 LNHDA and CDR2 SQIVND (reference sequence).

CDR3 in amino acids: CAIRDPILLESEQYF. The CDR3 nucleotides read TGTGCCATCAGAGACCCCATCCTATTAGAGAGCGAGCAGTACTTC. The chain recombines TRBV10-3 with TRBJ2-5; D unresolved. With the DNA end fitting TRBJ2-7 better, the J assignment may be wrong. Germline V gene sequence: CDR1 ENHRY, CDR2 SYGVKD. CDR3 length: 15 residues.

The chain employs TRBV28 and TRBJ1-5; weak D call: TRBD1 (5 bases). This CDR3 region has 14 residues. Germline CDR1 MDHEN, CDR2 SYDVKM. V lost 3 bases and J 3 bases, leaving 9 bases between the germline ends. Written as DNA, the CDR3 is TGTGCCAGCAGTTTGCGACAGCACAATCAGCCCCAGCATTTT. Encoded protein: CASSLRQHNQPQHF.

The chain is built from TRBV9 and TRBJ2-1; D unresolved. The germline gives CDR1 SGDLS, CDR2 YYNGEE. The CDR3 contains 15 residues. The germline V and J ends were trimmed by 0 bases and 2 bases, with 9 bases remaining between them. CDR3 sequence (DNA): TGTGCCAGCAGCGTAGTGCCTAGAACCTACAATGAGCAGTTCTTC. Protein product: CASSVVPRTYNEQFF.

This clone showed up just a few times. This chain uses TRBV9 with TRBJ2-7, with a weak D call TRBD2 (7 bases). The V and J ends lost 2 bases and 4 bases respectively, with 19 bases between them. Germline V gene sequence: CDR1 SGDLS, CDR2 YYNGEE. CDR3 size: 16 residues. The CDR3 region has the DNA TGTGCCAGCAGCGTTGGTCCCACGGGGGGCGTTTACGAGCAGTACTTC. It is translated as CASSVGPTGGVYEQYF. Together with reference TRBV9 and TRBJ2-7, the CDR3 gives the full variable domain: DSGVTQTPKHLITATGQRVTLRCSPRSGDLSVYWYQQSLDQGLQFLIQYYNGEERAKGNILERFSAQQFPDLHSELNLSSLELGDSALYFCASSVGPTGGVYEQYFGPGTRLTVT.

The chain employs TRBV5-6 and TRBJ1-2; D unclear. V was cut by 5 bases and J by 5 bases, with 10 bases left in between. The CDR3 runs 12 residues. Germline V CDR1 and CDR2: SGHDT, YYEEEE. In DNA form, the CDR3 reads TGTGCCAGCAGTTTATCTCCTTATGGCTACACCTTC. Translation: CASSLSPYGYTF.

The chain recombines TRBV1 with TRBJ2-3; no check of the table's D call, TRBD2, against the DNA was made. TRBV1 constitutes a pseudogene. The CDR3 spans 15 residues. The CDR3 spells CTSSPLTSVTDTQYF. DNA for the CDR3: TGCACCAGCAGCCCACTGACTAGCGTTACAGATACGCAGTATTTT.

The chain uses TRBV5-1 and TRBJ2-5, with 10 bases that match TRBD2. V shed 0 bases and J 5 bases; nucleotides not matched to a gene: 7. The CDR3 consists of 16 residues. Germline loops: CDR1 SGHRS, CDR2 YFSETQ. The CDR3 DNA sequence: TGCGCCAGCAGCTTGGAGGTAGCGGGGGGTGATGAGACCCAGTACTTC. This codes for CASSLEVAGGDETQYF.

This clone was seen a few times. The chain employs TRBV5-6 and TRBJ2-7, with a possible D match to TRBD2 (5 bases). The CDR3 sequence is 14 residues long. Trimming took off 6 bases at V and 5 bases at J, with 18 bases between the two ends. CDR1 is SGHDT and CDR2 is YYEEEE in the germline V gene. The CDR3 protein is CASNSVGIRDEQYF. The CDR3 region has the DNA TGTGCCAGCAATAGCGTAGGGATTAGAGACGAGCAGTACTTC.

The chain links TRBV7-2 to TRBJ2-7; D gene ambiguous. The V gene lost 2 bases and the J gene lost 5 bases, with 4 bases spanning the gap. Germline V gene sequence: CDR1 SGHTA, CDR2 FQGNSA. This CDR3 contains 11 residues. CDR3 sequence reads: CASSLNNEQYF. The CDR3 nucleotides are TGTGCCAGCAGCTTAAATAACGAGCAGTACTTC.

The V gene is TRBV7-9, the J gene TRBJ2-3; TRBD1 agrees at 8 bases. The junction had 3 bases not matched to a gene; V was cut back by 5 bases and J by 2 bases. The CDR3 is made up of 14 amino acids. Looked up from germline, CDR1 is SEHNR and CDR2 is FQNEAQ (reference sequence). CDR3 region: CASSRTGNTDTQYF. CDR3 DNA sequence: TGTGCCAGCAGCCGGACAGGGAACACAGATACGCAGTATTTT.

The chain carries TRBV6-5 and TRBJ2-5; 8 bases agree with TRBD1. CDR1 and CDR2 from the germline V gene are MNHEY and SVGAGI. The CDR3 covers 14 residues. V trimming: 3 bases; J trimming: 4 bases; junction bases outside the gene matches: 4. DNA of the CDR3: TGTGCCAGCAGTTATCCCGGACAGGGAGAGACCCAGTACTTC. It is translated as CASSYPGQGETQYF.